This T cell receptor beta chain was profiled in a study of T cell repertoires in cytomegalovirus infection. The germline CDR1 and CDR2 sequences are MDHEN and SYDVKM. The CDR3 sequence is 16 residues long. The trim removed 5 bases at V and 5 bases at J, leaving 9 bases unmatched. Findings and limits, study-wide: Pooled public TCR beta family frequency picked out CMV carriers with the relevant HLA.

TCRdb processed the reads anew with MiXCR; each CDR3 protein has one entry. The sample holds fewer than 550,000 distinct CDR3 sequences, less than 30% seen once. With regard to this clonotype: As yet, its antigen is unknown.

The sequencing input was PBMCs. This TCR was sampled from a human donor in good health (CMV status not recorded). Some clones in this sample may be carry-over from other donors' samples. V gene TRBV28 combines with J gene TRBJ2-5, with 12 bases lining up with TRBD2. The CDR3 region has the DNA TGTGCCAGCAGTGCTCCGGGACTAGCGGGTTCTGAGACCCAGTACTTC. As protein: CASSAPGLAGSETQYF.